This T cell receptor (beta chain) was sequenced during a study of T cell repertoires in cytomegalovirus infection. General study points: Identification of carriers of CMV plus the relevant HLA was performed using cumulative public TCR beta family frequency.

A single record per CDR3 protein comes from TCRdb applying MiXCR to the reads. The table records more than 150,000 distinct CDR3 sequences, approximately 20% of them present only once. Germline V CDR1 and CDR2: MNHNY, SVGAGI (reference sequence). CDR3 size: 12 residues. Trimming stripped 6 bases from V and 2 bases from J, with 8 bases between. As concerns this clonotype: Antigen specificity is unknown.

The rearrangement links TRBV6-6 to TRBJ2-7; perhaps TRBD2 as D (7 bases). The clonotype comes from a human donor in good health (CMV status not recorded). Some clones in this sample may be carry-over from other donors' samples. Source material: PBMCs. CDR3 DNA: TGTGCCAGCAGCGGGGGGCCCTACGAGCAGTACTTC. Protein sequence: CASSGGPYEQYF.